This TCR beta chain stems from a study of blood T cells in healthy people across ages. Study observations and caveats: Estimated diversity across one million T cells was deemed an underestimate.

J gave up 4 bases and V 2 bases, and 10 bases lay outside the gene matches. Looked up from germline, CDR1 is SGHRS and CDR2 is YFSETQ. The CDR3 sequence is 17 residues long. The second PCR ran about 6 to 12 cycles with a sample-barcoded 5' primer and J-beta primers. TCRdb independently ran MiXCR on the 5' RACE reads; one entry per CDR3 protein. The table records 1.4 million to 1.5 million distinct CDR3 sequences, around two fifths of them present only once. This clonotype occurred a few times. The antigen is undetermined. The origin of this receptor is a woman aged 18-35 years in good health. The rearrangement links TRBV5-1 to TRBJ2-1, with 9 bases aligning to TRBD2. Sequencing input: blood. CDR3 residues: CASSFWLAGRAYNEQFF. In DNA form, the CDR3 reads TGCGCCAGCAGCTTTTGGCTAGCGGGACGGGCATACAATGAGCAGTTCTTC.